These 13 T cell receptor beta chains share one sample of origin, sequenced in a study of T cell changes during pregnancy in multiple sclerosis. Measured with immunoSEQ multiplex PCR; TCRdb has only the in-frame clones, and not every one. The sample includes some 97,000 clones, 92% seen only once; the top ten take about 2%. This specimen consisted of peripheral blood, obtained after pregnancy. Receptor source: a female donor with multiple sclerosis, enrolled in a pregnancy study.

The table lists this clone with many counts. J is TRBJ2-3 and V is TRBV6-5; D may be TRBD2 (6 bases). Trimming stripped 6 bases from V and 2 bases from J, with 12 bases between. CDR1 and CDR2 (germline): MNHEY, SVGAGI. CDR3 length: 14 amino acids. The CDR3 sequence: CASRGGGDTDTQYF. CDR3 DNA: TGTGCCAGCAGAGGTGGAGGGGACACAGATACGCAGTATTTT.

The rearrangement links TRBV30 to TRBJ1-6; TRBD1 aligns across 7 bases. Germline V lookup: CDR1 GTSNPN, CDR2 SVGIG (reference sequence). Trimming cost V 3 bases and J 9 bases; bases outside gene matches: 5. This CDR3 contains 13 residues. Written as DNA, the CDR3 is TGTGCCTGGAGCTTACAGGGGTCTTCACCCCTCCACTTT. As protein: CAWSLQGSSPLHF.

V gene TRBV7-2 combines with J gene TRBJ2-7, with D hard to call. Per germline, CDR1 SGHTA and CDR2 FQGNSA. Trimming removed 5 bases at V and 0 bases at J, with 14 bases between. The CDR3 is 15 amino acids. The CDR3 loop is CASSHPGRGSYEQYF. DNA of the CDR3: TGTGCCAGCAGCCACCCTGGTCGCGGCTCCTACGAGCAGTACTTC.

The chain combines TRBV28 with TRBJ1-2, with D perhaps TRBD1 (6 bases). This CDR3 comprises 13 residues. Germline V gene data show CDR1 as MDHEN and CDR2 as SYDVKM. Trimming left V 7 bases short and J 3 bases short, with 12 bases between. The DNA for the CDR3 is TGTGCCAGCATTAATCAGGGGTACTATGGCTACACCTTC. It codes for CASINQGYYGYTF.

In DNA form, the CDR3 reads TGTGCCAGCAGCCCTACAGGGGTCGATGGCTACACCTTC. Its translation is CASSPTGVDGYTF. The genes are TRBV6-4 and TRBJ1-2, with 7 positions matching TRBD1. The germline gives CDR1 MRHNA, CDR2 SNTAGT. CDR3 length equals 13 residues. V lost 6 bases, J lost 6 bases, and 7 bases stayed unmatched.

CDR3 bases: TGCGCCAGCAGCTTGGTACTTCTAGCGGGAGGGCCAACAGATACGCAGTATTTT. Amino acid sequence: CASSLVLLAGGPTDTQYF. V gene TRBV5-1 combines with J gene TRBJ2-3, with 12 positions matching TRBD2. The germline V gene encodes CDR1 SGHRS and CDR2 YFSETQ. This CDR3 spans 18 amino acids. V lost 0 bases and J lost 3; bases outside the gene matches: 8.

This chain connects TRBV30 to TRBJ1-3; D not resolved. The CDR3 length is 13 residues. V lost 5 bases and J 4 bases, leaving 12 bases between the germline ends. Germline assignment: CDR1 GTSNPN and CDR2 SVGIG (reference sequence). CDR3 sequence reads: CAWHANSGNTIYF. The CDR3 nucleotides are TGTGCCTGGCACGCTAATAGCGGAAACACCATATATTTT.

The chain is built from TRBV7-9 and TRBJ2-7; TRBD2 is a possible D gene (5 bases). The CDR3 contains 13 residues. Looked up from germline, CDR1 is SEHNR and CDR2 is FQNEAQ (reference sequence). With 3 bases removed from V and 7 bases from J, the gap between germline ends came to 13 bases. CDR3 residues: CASSFTGSREQYF. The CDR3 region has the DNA TGTGCCAGCAGCTTTACGGGGTCGAGGGAGCAGTACTTC.

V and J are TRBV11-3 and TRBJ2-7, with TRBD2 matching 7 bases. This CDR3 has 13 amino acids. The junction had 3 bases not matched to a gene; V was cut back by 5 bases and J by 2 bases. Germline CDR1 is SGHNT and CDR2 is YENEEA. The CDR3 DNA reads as TGTGCCAGCAGCCGTGCGGGGGCCTACGAGCAGTACTTC. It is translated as CASSRAGAYEQYF.

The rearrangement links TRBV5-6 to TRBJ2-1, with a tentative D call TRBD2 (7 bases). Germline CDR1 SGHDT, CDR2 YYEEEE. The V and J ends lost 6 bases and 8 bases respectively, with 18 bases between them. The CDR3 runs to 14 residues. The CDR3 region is CASTWRGLAYEQFF. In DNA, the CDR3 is TGTGCCAGCACCTGGCGGGGGCTAGCTTATGAGCAGTTCTTC.

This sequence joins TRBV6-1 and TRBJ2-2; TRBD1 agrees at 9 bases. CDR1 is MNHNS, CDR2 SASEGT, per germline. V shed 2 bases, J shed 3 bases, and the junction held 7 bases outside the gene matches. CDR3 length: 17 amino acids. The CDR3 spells CASSERAGQGYTGELFF. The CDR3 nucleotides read TGTGCCAGCAGTGAAAGGGCTGGACAGGGGTACACCGGGGAGCTGTTTTTT.

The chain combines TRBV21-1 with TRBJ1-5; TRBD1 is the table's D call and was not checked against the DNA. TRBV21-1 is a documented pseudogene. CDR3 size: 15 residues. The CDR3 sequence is CASSKALGAHQPQHF. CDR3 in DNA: TGTGCCAGCAGCAAAGCGCTAGGGGCGCATCAGCCCCAGCATTTT.

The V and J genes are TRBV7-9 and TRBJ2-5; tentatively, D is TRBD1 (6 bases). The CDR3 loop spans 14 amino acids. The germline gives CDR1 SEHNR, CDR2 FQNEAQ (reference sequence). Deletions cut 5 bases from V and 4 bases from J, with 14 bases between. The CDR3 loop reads CASSRQGLIETQYF. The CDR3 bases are TGTGCCAGCAGCCGTCAGGGGTTAATAGAGACCCAGTACTTC.